This TCR beta chain was sequenced in a study of graft-versus-host responses after intestinal transplantation. As to this clone: What it binds is unknown.

Clones were read by immunoSEQ multiplex PCR, and TCRdb kept only the in-frame ones, dropping some. The sample includes 150,000 or so clones, about nine tenths of them seen just once. Study-level findings and limits: Allografts from individuals with graft-donor T cell macrochimerism displayed high graft-versus-host to host-versus-graft clonal ratios.

The CDR3 spans 13 residues. Germline CDR1 SGHVS, CDR2 FQNEAQ. The V end was cut by 6 bases, the J end by 2 bases, with 11 bases between. The rearrangement uses TRBV7-8 and TRBJ2-7; D is perhaps TRBD2 (6 bases). This clonotype originated in a human donor who received an intestinal transplant. Specimen: unstimulated CD4+ T cells sorted from spleen or lymph node cells, collected before intestinal transplant. CDR3 loop: CASSAGRTYEQYF. The CDR3, as DNA: TGTGCCAGCAGTGCGGGACGGACCTACGAGCAGTACTTC.